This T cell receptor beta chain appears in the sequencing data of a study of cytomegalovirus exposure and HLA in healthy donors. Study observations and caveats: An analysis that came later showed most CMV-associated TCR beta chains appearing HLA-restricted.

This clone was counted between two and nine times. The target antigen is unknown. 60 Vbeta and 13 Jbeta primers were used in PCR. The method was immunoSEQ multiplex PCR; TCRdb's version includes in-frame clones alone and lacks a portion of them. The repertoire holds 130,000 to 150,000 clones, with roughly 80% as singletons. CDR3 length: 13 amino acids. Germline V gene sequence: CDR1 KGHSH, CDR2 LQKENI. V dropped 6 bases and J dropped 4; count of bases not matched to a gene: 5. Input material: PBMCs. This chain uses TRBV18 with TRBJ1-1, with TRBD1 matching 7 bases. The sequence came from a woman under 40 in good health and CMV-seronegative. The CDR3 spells CASSEGAGTEAFF. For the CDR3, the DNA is TGTGCCAGCTCGGAGGGGGCTGGCACTGAAGCTTTCTTT.